These T cell receptor beta chains were read from a single sample in a study of response to subunit inactivated influenza vaccine. MiXCR, run by TCRdb on the RT-PCR reads, gives a single entry per CDR3 protein. This table has 550,000 to 800,000 distinct CDR3 sequences, roughly 14% appearing once. The sample was PBMCs from blood, taken 14 to 15 days before vaccination. The receptors stem from a man in his fifties or sixties who received an inactivated influenza vaccine. Each CDR3 is given with its conserved first and last residue. D genes are given only for firm matches. A row's size may be missing; if present it is once, few, many or a size class.

D gene,V gene,clone size,J gene,CDR3 length,CDR3 DNA,CDR3 protein
-,TRBV12-3/TRBV12-4,-,TRBJ2-1,15,TGTGCCAGCAGTCTTATAGCGTCCCCCTACAATGAGCAGTTCTTC,CASSLIASPYNEQFF
-,TRBV4-1,few,TRBJ1-5,14,TGCGCCAGCAGTCAGGGAACTATGAATCAGCCCCAGCATTTT,CASSQGTMNQPQHF
TRBD1,TRBV12-3/TRBV12-4,few,TRBJ1-1,13,TGTGCCAGCAGCCCCCAATTGGGACAGTCGGCTTTCTTT,CASSPQLGQSAFF
-,TRBV18,many,TRBJ2-2,15,TGTGCCAGCTCTCCGAAACGAGTGAACACCGGGGAGCTGTTTTTT,CASSPKRVNTGELFF
TRBD1,TRBV2,-,TRBJ1-2,10,TGTGCCAGCAGTACAGGGGGCTACAGCTTC,CASSTGGYSF
-,TRBV9,many,TRBJ2-4,14,TGTGCCAGCAGCGTAGGGGAGGCCAAAAACATTCAGTACTTC,CASSVGEAKNIQYF
-,TRBV28,few,TRBJ1-2,11,TGTGCCAGCAGTCGAACAGCTGGCTACACCTTC,CASSRTAGYTF
-,TRBV5-1,-,TRBJ1-1,15,TGCGCCAGCAGCTGGGGACGGGGCTGGAACACTGAAGCTTTCTTT,CASSWGRGWNTEAFF
-,TRBV3-1,-,TRBJ1-2,13,TGTGCCAGCAGCCAAGGGTTTAACTATGGCTACACCTTC,CASSQGFNYGYTF
TRBD1,TRBV6-1,few,TRBJ2-3,14,TGTGCCAGCAGTGAGCGACAGGGGACAGATACGCAGTATTTT,CASSERQGTDTQYF
TRBD1,TRBV6-9,once,TRBJ2-7,18,TGTGCCAGCAGTTACCGAACCGGGACAGATCTTCACCGTCTGGGGCAGTACTTC,CASSYRTGTDLHRLGQYF
-,TRBV28,many,TRBJ1-3,14,TGTGCCAGCAGCTCCACAGGGACTGGAAACACCATATATTTT,CASSSTGTGNTIYF
TRBD1,TRBV5-1,-,TRBJ2-5,13,TGCGCCAGCAAAGGGACAGGGCAAGAGACCCAGTACTTC,CASKGTGQETQYF
-,TRBV2,few,TRBJ1-5,14,TGTGCCAGCAGGCCGACGGCCTCCATCGGGCCCCAGCATTTT,CASRPTASIGPQHF
TRBD2,TRBV2,-,TRBJ2-1,18,TGTGCCCGCAGTCCCTGGTCCCTGACTAGCGGTATGGGCTATGAGCAGTTCTTC,CARSPWSLTSGMGYEQFF
TRBD1,TRBV4-1,many,TRBJ1-4,15,TGCGCCAGCAGCCCCTCGACAGGGGGAAATGAAAAACTGTTTTTT,CASSPSTGGNEKLFF
TRBD1,TRBV7-6,-,TRBJ2-7,15,TGTGCCAGCAGCGTAGGGGGACAGGGCACCTACGAGCAGTACTTC,CASSVGGQGTYEQYF
-,TRBV15,-,TRBJ2-1,12,TGTGCCACCAGCAGAAGCTCGGCGGAGCAGTTCTTC,CATSRSSAEQFF
-,TRBV11-2,few,TRBJ1-4,14,TGTGCCAGCAGCTTAGAGGGCCCGAATGAAAAACTGTTTTTT,CASSLEGPNEKLFF
-,TRBV27,-,TRBJ2-3,15,TGTGCCAGCAGTTTATCCCCAGGGTGGACAGATACGCAGTATTTT,CASSLSPGWTDTQYF
TRBD1,TRBV5-1,few,TRBJ2-7,17,TGCGCCAGCAGCTCATCTACCGGGACAGGGATGACCTACGAGCAGTACTTC,CASSSSTGTGMTYEQYF
-,TRBV30,few,TRBJ2-5,14,TGTGCCTGGAGTCAAACGGGGATCCAAGAGACCCAGTACTTC,CAWSQTGIQETQYF
-,TRBV12-5,few,TRBJ2-5,15,TGTGCTAGTGGTCGATCCGGAATAGGGCAAGAGACCCAGTACTTC,CASGRSGIGQETQYF
-,TRBV9,few,TRBJ1-2,15,TGTGCCAGCAGCGTAGGAGGGACGCTTAACTATGGCTACACCTTC,CASSVGGTLNYGYTF
-,TRBV19,-,TRBJ2-6,17,TGTGCCAGTAGTATCCAGGCCTCCACTTCTGGGGCCAACGTCCTGACTTTC,CASSIQASTSGANVLTF
TRBD2,TRBV20-1,-,TRBJ2-1,14,TGCAGTGCGGGAAGCGGGGGCCCCCTAAATGAGCAGTTCTTC,CSAGSGGPLNEQFF
-,TRBV29-1,-,TRBJ1-2,14,TGCAGCGTCCCTTACATGAGAGGCACGACCGGCTACACCTTC,CSVPYMRGTTGYTF
-,TRBV30,-,TRBJ1-1,12,TGTGCCTGGAGTGTACAACAGATCGAAGCTTTGTTT,CAWSVQQIEALF
TRBD2,TRBV15,-,TRBJ2-3,13,TGTGCCACCAAAAAGCGGGGGCGAGATACGCAGTATTTT,CATKKRGRDTQYF
TRBD2,TRBV5-1,few,TRBJ2-5,16,TGCGCCAGCAGCTTCGGGTCGGGGGGGCAGGGAGAGACCCAGTACTTC,CASSFGSGGQGETQYF
-,TRBV20-1,-,TRBJ1-1,15,TGCAGTGCCCTTTCCCCAGCTAGAGGAAACACTGAAGCTTTCTTT,CSALSPARGNTEAFF
-,TRBV12-3/TRBV12-4,few,TRBJ2-5,13,TGTGCCAGCAGTTTTGGGAAAGAAGAGACCCAGTACTTC,CASSFGKEETQYF
-,TRBV9,-,TRBJ2-5,13,TGTGCCAGCAGCGAACTCGGAGGACCGACCCAGTACTTC,CASSELGGPTQYF
TRBD2,TRBV3-1,-,TRBJ2-1,20,TGTGCCAGCAGCCAAGATGGGGGACTAGCGGGGGGGCGGTACTACAATGAGCAGTTCTTC,CASSQDGGLAGGRYYNEQFF